This TCR beta chain was recorded in a study of blood T cells in healthy people across ages. Findings and limits, study-wide: Diversity estimates from one million T cells were considered underestimates. In older individuals, TCR beta diversity per million T cells was lower, falling roughly linearly with age.

V lost 3 bases, J lost 3 bases, and 6 bases lay in between. The CDR3 has 12 residues. The extraction recovered at least 5 micrograms of total RNA per sample. Next came a second PCR, run for about 6 to 11 cycles, which used a sample-barcoded 5' primer along with a J-beta primer mix. TCRdb independently ran MiXCR on the 5' RACE reads; one entry per CDR3 protein. The sample consists of about a million distinct CDR3 sequences, approximately 50% of them appearing once. This clonotype was counted only a few times. Its antigen is still unknown. This clonotype was sampled from a woman aged 60-75 years in good health. The gene calls are TRBV12-3 or TRBV12-4 and TRBJ2-7; D unclear. Sequenced sample: blood. The CDR3 loop is CASSFEFYEQYF. As DNA, the CDR3 is TGTGCCAGCAGTTTCGAATTCTACGAGCAGTACTTC.